A single T cell receptor (beta chain) is shown here with its context. The antigen is undetermined. The record originates from a study of radiotherapy plus CTLA-4 blockade in lung cancer. Study at large: Objective responses occurred in 18% of patients; around 30% had disease control.

Study-wide findings and caveats: Tumor-derived TCR clones expanded in blood after radiotherapy plus ipilimumab.

Patients with chemo-refractory metastatic non-small-cell lung cancer received focal radiation plus CTLA-4 blockade with ipilimumab. Data came from immunoSEQ multiplex PCR; TCRdb stores just in-frame clones and leaves some out. This sample has around 95,000 clones, with around four fifths found just once. Germline V gene sequence: CDR1 SGHTA, CDR2 FQGTGA. Trimming took 3 bases from V and 0 from J, leaving 6 bases between them. The CDR3 consists of 15 residues. The gene calls are TRBV7-3 and TRBJ2-6; D is possibly TRBD1 (5 bases). Sequenced material: peripheral blood, taken from a patient treated with radiotherapy plus ipilimumab. The clonotype comes from a human donor with non-small cell lung cancer who had stable disease on radiotherapy plus ipilimumab. CDR3: CASSLTASGANVLTF. CDR3 nucleotide sequence: TGTGCCAGCAGCTTGACAGCCTCTGGGGCCAACGTCCTGACTTTC.